The 5 T cell receptor beta chains presented below share a single source sample, sequenced in a study of blood T cell repertoires in COVID-19 (dated by TCRdb to 2020 to 2021). Library creation used the immunoSEQ multiplex PCR assay. The source is immuneACCESS, and TCRdb retained only in-frame sequences with V and J called. Part of the clones is not carried over; for the studies checked, unresolved V genes explain less than half of this, and the remainder is unexplained. The sample yields hundreds of thousands of clones; approximately 88% were counted once. In total, the top ten clones hold 5% to 5.5% of the sample. Sequencing used PBMCs or T cells enriched from blood (not recorded which). The receptors were gathered from a man in his sixties who had recovered from COVID-19.

J is TRBJ1-6 and V is TRBV6-2 or TRBV6-3, with TRBD1 matching over 7 bases. The germline gives CDR1 MNHEY, CDR2 SVGEGT. The CDR3 length is 15 residues. V lost 5 bases, J lost 13 bases, and 14 bases stayed unmatched. CDR3 nucleotide sequence: TGTGCCAGCAGTGGAGTCCTCCGGGACAGCCCGCCCCTCCACTTT. Encoded protein: CASSGVLRDSPPLHF.

The chain combines TRBV7-2 with TRBJ2-1; a weak D match, TRBD2 (6 bases). CDR3 length: 13 amino acids. Trimming removed 2 bases at V and 8 bases at J, with 10 bases between. Germline CDR1 reads SGHTA; CDR2 reads FQGNSA. This CDR3 reads CASSLRGNDEQFF. In nucleotides, the CDR3 is TGTGCCAGCAGCTTACGCGGGAACGATGAGCAGTTCTTC.

The chain couples TRBV3-1 (or the pseudogene TRBV3-2) to TRBJ1-2, with D tentatively TRBD1 (6 bases). The CDR3 contains 17 residues. Germline assignment: CDR1 LGHDT and CDR2 YNNKEL (reference sequence). V was pared by 2 bases and J by 8 bases, with 24 bases between. The chain's CDR3 is CASSQLPPEGVSDGYTF. DNA for the CDR3: TGTGCCAGCAGCCAACTACCTCCAGAGGGGGTATCGGACGGCTACACCTTC.

This chain links TRBV24-1 with TRBJ1-5; TRBD1 is a possible D gene (5 bases). The germline V and J ends were trimmed by 4 bases and 4 bases, with 7 bases remaining between them. This CDR3 has 13 amino acids. The germline gives CDR1 KGHDR, CDR2 SFDVKD. The CDR3 bases are TGTGCCACCAGTGAAAGACAGAATCAGCCCCAGCATTTT. This gives the protein CATSERQNQPQHF.

V is TRBV3-1 (or the pseudogene TRBV3-2) and J is TRBJ2-1, with 12 bases identical to TRBD2. Germline V lookup: CDR1 LGHDT, CDR2 YNNKEL (reference sequence). This CDR3 comprises 16 residues. V was clipped by 5 bases and J by 4 bases; unmatched bases: 6. This CDR3 is CASSVVGLAGYNEQFF. The CDR3 DNA reads as TGTGCCAGCAGCGTAGTTGGACTAGCGGGGTACAATGAGCAGTTCTTC.